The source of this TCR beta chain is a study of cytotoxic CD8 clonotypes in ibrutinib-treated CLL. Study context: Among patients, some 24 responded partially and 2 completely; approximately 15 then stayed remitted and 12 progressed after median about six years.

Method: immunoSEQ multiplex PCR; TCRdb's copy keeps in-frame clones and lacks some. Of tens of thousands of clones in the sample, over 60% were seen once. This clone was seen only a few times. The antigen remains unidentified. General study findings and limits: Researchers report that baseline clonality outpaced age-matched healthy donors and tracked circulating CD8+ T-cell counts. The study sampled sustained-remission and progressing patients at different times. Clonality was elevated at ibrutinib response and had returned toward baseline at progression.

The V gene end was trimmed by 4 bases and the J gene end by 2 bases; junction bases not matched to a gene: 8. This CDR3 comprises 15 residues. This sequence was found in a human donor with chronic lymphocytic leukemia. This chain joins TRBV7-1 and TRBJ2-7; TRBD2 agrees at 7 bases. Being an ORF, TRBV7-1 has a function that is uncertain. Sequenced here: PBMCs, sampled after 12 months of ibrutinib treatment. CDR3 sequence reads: CASSLGGSGTYEQYF. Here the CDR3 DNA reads TGTGCCAGCAGCTTAGGCGGGAGCGGGACCTACGAGCAGTACTTC.